This entry lists 16 T cell receptor beta chains sequenced from one sample in a study of spatial heterogeneity in lung cancer. Findings and limits, study-wide: Mutation counts in tumors were tracked by counts of expanded intratumoral alpha and beta TCRs.

TCRdb fed the 5' RACE reads into MiXCR, producing one record per CDR3 protein. This sample carries 20,000 to 25,000 distinct CDR3 sequences, approximately 6.5% of them seen once, and the ten largest clones take around a tenth. These receptors are not linked to any known antigen. Noted time point: sample taken at primary tumor resection. Material: lung tumor tissue, obtained at surgery. The receptors were gathered from a male donor with early-stage non-small cell lung cancer.

This clonotype has more than one count but fewer than ten. V usage is TRBV30 and J usage is TRBJ1-4, with D maybe TRBD1 (5 bases). Germline V lookup: CDR1 GTSNPN, CDR2 SVGIG (reference sequence). The V and J ends lost 1 base and 6 bases respectively, with 6 bases between them. CDR3 length equals 12 residues. CDR3: CAWSGGDEKLFF. CDR3 nucleotide sequence: TGTGCCTGGAGTGGAGGGGATGAAAAACTGTTTTTT.

The CDR3 sequence: CASSFLLGGEQFF. CDR3 bases: TGTGCCAGCAGTTTCCTCTTAGGGGGTGAGCAGTTCTTC. This chain joins TRBV28 and TRBJ2-1; D is perhaps TRBD1 (6 bases). CDR1 and CDR2 from the germline V gene are MDHEN and SYDVKM. This CDR3 contains 13 residues. V was shortened by 3 bases and J by 9 bases, with 12 bases between the two germline ends.

This clonotype was counted ten times or more. The chain links TRBV2 to TRBJ2-3, with 11 bases identical to TRBD2. V was pared by 7 bases and J by 3 bases, with 6 bases of the junction left unmatched. This CDR3 is built from 15 residues. Germline V lookup: CDR1 SNHLY, CDR2 FYNNEI. CDR3 nucleotide sequence: TGTGCCAGCACCCCAACTAGCGGGAGAACAGATACGCAGTATTTT. Translating it yields CASTPTSGRTDTQYF.

Ten or more counts support this clonotype. The chain employs TRBV7-6 and TRBJ1-5, with a possible D match to TRBD1 (5 bases). The CDR3 length is 13 residues. V was pared by 4 bases and J by 5 bases, with 9 bases between. In germline, CDR1 is SGHVS, CDR2 FNYEAQ. The CDR3 here is CASSWGSDQPQHF. CDR3 DNA: TGTGCCAGCAGCTGGGGCTCAGATCAGCCCCAGCATTTT.

This clonotype showed up many times. This sequence joins TRBV28 and TRBJ1-1; unclear D gene. The germline V and J ends were trimmed by 6 bases and 5 bases, with 13 bases remaining between them. CDR1 MDHEN and CDR2 SYDVKM come from the germline V gene. The CDR3 extends over 13 amino acids. CDR3 nucleotides: TGTGCCAGCAGGTGGACCGAGGAGACTGAAGCTTTCTTT. Translation gives CASRWTEETEAFF. Supplemented by reference TRBV28 and TRBJ1-1, the full variable domain reads DVKVTQSSRYLVKRTGEKVFLECVQDMDHENMFWYRQDPGLGLRLIYFSYDVKMKEKGDIPEGYSVSREKKERFSLILESASTNQTSMYLCASRWTEETEAFFGQGTRLTVV.

This clonotype has ten or more counts. The gene calls are TRBV9 and TRBJ1-1, with 7 bases that match TRBD1. Germline V gives CDR1 SGDLS, CDR2 YYNGEE. The CDR3 spans 19 residues. Trimming removed 2 bases from V and 0 bases from J; junction bases left unmatched: 16. The CDR3 sequence is CASSVAPGRTGLMNTEAFF. CDR3 sequence (DNA): TGTGCCAGCAGCGTGGCCCCCGGTAGGACAGGTCTCATGAACACTGAAGCTTTCTTT.

Ten or more counts support this clonotype. DNA of the CDR3: TGCGCCAGCAGCTTGGTCTTGGGCTCCTACAATGAGCAGTTCTTC. Translating it yields CASSLVLGSYNEQFF. V and J are TRBV5-1 and TRBJ2-1; the D is unclear. Germline values: CDR1 SGHRS, CDR2 YFSETQ. CDR3 size: 15 residues. V gave up 0 bases and J gave up 0 bases, with 7 bases separating them.

The sample holds many counts of this clonotype. The rearrangement uses TRBV7-8 and TRBJ2-2; 7 positions match TRBD2. Germline V gene sequence: CDR1 SGHVS, CDR2 FQNEAQ. The CDR3 is made up of 16 amino acids. V gave up 5 bases and J gave up 0 bases; unmatched junction bases: 6. The DNA of the CDR3 is TGTGCCAGCAGCCCCACGGGACTAACGAACACCGGGGAGCTGTTTTTT. As protein: CASSPTGLTNTGELFF. The whole variable domain, filled in from reference TRBV7-8 and TRBJ2-2, reads GAGVSQSPRYKVAKRGQDVALRCDPISGHVSLFWYQQALGQGPEFLTYFQNEAQLDKSGLPSDRFFAERPEGSVSTLKIQRTQQEDSAVYLCASSPTGLTNTGELFFGEGSRLTVL.

This clonotype has just a few counts. This chain uses TRBV6-5 with TRBJ1-2; TRBD1 matches 7 bases. The CDR3 contains 14 residues. The germline gives CDR1 MNHEY, CDR2 SVGAGI. Germline trimming cut 4 bases from V and 10 bases from J; bases unmatched to any gene: 12. The CDR3 reads CASSFSGTVRVYTF. CDR3 DNA: TGTGCCAGCAGTTTCTCCGGGACAGTCCGTGTCTACACCTTC.

This clonotype has a handful of counts. The gene calls are TRBV5-4 and TRBJ2-5; either TRBD1 or TRBD2 may fit D (5 bases each). The CDR3 length is 13 residues. V was trimmed by 2 bases and J by 6 bases, leaving 11 bases between them. Germline CDR1 is SGHNT and CDR2 is YYREEE (reference sequence). CDR3 coding DNA: TGTGCCAGCAGCTTTGACTGGGGGAAGACCCAGTACTTC. The encoded protein is CASSFDWGKTQYF. Full variable domain (rest looked up from reference TRBV5-4 and TRBJ2-5): ETGVTQSPTHLIKTRGQQVTLRCSSQSGHNTVSWYQQALGQGPQFIFQYYREEENGRGNFPPRFSGLQFPNYSSELNVNALELDDSALYLCASSFDWGKTQYFGPGTRLLVL.

In this sample, this clonotype turned up many times. The chain employs TRBV5-1 and TRBJ2-7; D is ambiguous. The V gene lost 0 bases and the J gene lost 4 bases, with 5 bases spanning the gap. The CDR3 consists of 12 residues. Germline V gives CDR1 SGHRS, CDR2 YFSETQ. The CDR3 is CASSLARYEQYF. CDR3 nucleotides: TGCGCCAGCAGCTTGGCTAGATACGAGCAGTACTTC.

The sample holds many counts of this clonotype. The chain employs TRBV6-2 or TRBV6-3 and TRBJ2-5; 8 bases are shared with TRBD1. CDR1 is MNHEY, CDR2 SVGEGT, per germline. V lost 6 bases and J lost 1; bases outside the gene matches: 4. The CDR3 is made up of 14 amino acids. CDR3 in amino acids: CASSRDRLQETQYF. In nucleotides, the CDR3 is TGTGCCAGCAGCAGGGACAGGCTCCAAGAGACCCAGTACTTC.

This clonotype has at least ten counts. The chain has TRBV4-3 and TRBJ1-2, with D tentatively TRBD1 (5 bases). V lost 3 bases to trimming and J lost 7 bases, with 12 bases between them. Germline V gives CDR1 LGHNA, CDR2 YSLEER. This CDR3 is built from 13 residues. CDR3 in amino acids: CASSHAQGGGYTF. The DNA of the CDR3 is TGCGCCAGCAGCCACGCTCAGGGAGGTGGCTACACCTTC.

There are many counts of this clonotype. The chain employs TRBV9 and TRBJ2-3; D is unresolved. V was trimmed by 0 bases and J by 8 bases, leaving 22 bases between them. CDR1 SGDLS and CDR2 YYNGEE come from the germline V gene. This CDR3 spans 17 amino acids. The chain's CDR3 is CASSVGPNLVLETTQYF. The CDR3 bases are TGTGCCAGCAGCGTAGGCCCCAACCTCGTTCTAGAGACTACGCAGTATTTT.

This clonotype was seen repeatedly, ten times or more. The V and J genes are TRBV12-3 or TRBV12-4 and TRBJ2-6, with D possibly being TRBD1 (6 bases). The CDR3 sequence is 18 residues long. Deletions cut 2 bases from V and 0 bases from J, with 14 bases between. CDR3 sequence (DNA): TGTGCCAGCAGTTTATGGCAGGGGCGATTCTCTGGGGCCAACGTCCTGACTTTC. It codes for CASSLWQGRFSGANVLTF.

The V call is TRBV10-3, the J call TRBJ2-1; weak D call: TRBD1 (7 bases). This CDR3 comprises 11 residues. Germline CDR1 is ENHRY and CDR2 is SYGVKD. Trimming stripped 4 bases from V and 12 bases from J, with 10 bases between. The CDR3 DNA reads as TGTGCCATCAGTGCGGAGGGGGCGCAGTTCTTC. Its protein product is CAISAEGAQFF.